A single sample is the source of the 25 T cell receptor beta chains below, sequenced in a study of shared clonotypes between healthy human individuals (dated by TCRdb to about 2020). The library was made by the immunoSEQ multiplex PCR assay. Not all clones reach the TCRdb copy of this immuneACCESS table, which keeps in-frame sequences only. Checked studies attribute under half of the gap to unresolved V genes and leave the rest unexplained. This sample gives 2,500,000 or so clones in total; about 90% of them show up just once. The leading ten clones occupy approximately 0.41% of the sample. Sequenced: naive CD4+ T cells from PBMCs. What the cell subset or site label conveys for this sample: CD45RA+ positively selected. These receptors came from a man younger than 30 in good health. Some clones in this sample may be carry-over from other donors' samples.

This chain joins TRBV6-5 and TRBJ2-7; TRBD1 matches 7 bases. J was trimmed by 9 bases and V by 4 bases; bases with no gene match: 9. This CDR3 is 13 amino acids long. Germline lookup yields CDR1 MNHEY and CDR2 SVGAGI. The CDR3 reads CASSFDRDQGQYF. Here the CDR3 DNA reads TGTGCCAGCAGTTTCGACAGGGACCAGGGGCAGTACTTC.

The rearrangement joins TRBV5-4 to TRBJ2-5, with 7 bases fitting TRBD1. This CDR3 has 15 residues. With V trimmed by 0 bases and J by 5 bases, 7 bases remained unmatched. Germline V gene lookup returns CDR1 SGHNT and CDR2 YYREEE (reference sequence). Here the CDR3 DNA reads TGTGCCAGCAGCTTGGTCGGGACAGCGGTGGAGACCCAGTACTTC. Translating gives CASSLVGTAVETQYF.

The rearrangement uses TRBV4-1 and TRBJ2-5; 8 nucleotides agree with TRBD2. The end of the DNA fits TRBJ2-7 better, so the J call may be wrong. Germline V lookup: CDR1 MGHRA, CDR2 YSYEKL. This CDR3 is built from 16 residues. Written as DNA, the CDR3 is TGCGCCAGCAGCCAAGATGGGAGACTAGCGTCCTACGAGCAGTACTTC. The encoded protein is CASSQDGRLASYEQYF.

This clone has only one observation. The V and J genes are TRBV27 and TRBJ2-3, with no clear D. Trimming shortened V by 4 bases and J by 4 bases, and 6 bases separated the two germline ends. The CDR3 totals 12 residues. Per germline, CDR1 MNHEY and CDR2 SMNVEV (reference sequence). CDR3 protein: CASSSSPDTQYF. DNA for the CDR3: TGTGCCAGCAGTTCGTCCCCAGATACGCAGTATTTT.

The CDR3: CASSSGTSGRGSGELFF. The CDR3 nucleotides read TGCGCCAGCAGCTCGGGGACCTCCGGGAGAGGTTCCGGGGAGCTGTTTTTT. The chain is built from TRBV5-1 and TRBJ2-2, with D possibly being TRBD2 (6 bases). CDR1 is SGHRS and CDR2 is YFSETQ in the germline V gene. V lost 3 bases to trimming and J lost 6 bases, with 21 bases between them. The CDR3 is 17 amino acids.

This chain links TRBV4-2 with TRBJ2-1; perhaps TRBD2 as D (6 bases). This CDR3 comprises 18 residues. V was clipped by 2 bases and J by 0 bases, with 17 bases between them. CDR1 is LGHNA and CDR2 is YNFKEQ in the germline V gene. The CDR3 here is CASSQIDWGVPSYNEQFF. The DNA for the CDR3 is TGTGCCAGCAGCCAAATCGACTGGGGGGTGCCCTCCTACAATGAGCAGTTCTTC.

The count of this clone is one. This rearrangement joins TRBV9 to TRBJ1-1; perhaps TRBD1 as D (5 bases). This CDR3 has 14 residues. Germline V gene sequence: CDR1 SGDLS, CDR2 YYNGEE. Trimming removed 4 bases at V and 2 bases at J, with 12 bases between. The CDR3 spells CASSHGGTNTEAFF. For the CDR3, the DNA is TGTGCCAGCAGCCACGGGGGGACCAACACTGAAGCTTTCTTT.

The chain joins TRBV4-2 to TRBJ2-5; 7 positions match TRBD2. Germline V gene data show CDR1 as LGHNA and CDR2 as YNFKEQ. Trimming removed 3 bases from V and 5 bases from J; junction bases left unmatched: 9. The CDR3 totals 15 residues. The CDR3, as DNA: TGTGCCAGCAGCCAGAGGCAGGTCGGGAGGGAGACCCAGTACTTC. Translation gives CASSQRQVGRETQYF.

The J gene is TRBJ2-5, the V gene TRBV6-1; 7 nucleotides align to TRBD2. This CDR3 is built from 10 residues. With V trimmed by 8 bases and J by 13 bases, 7 bases remained unmatched. Germline V gene lookup returns CDR1 MNHNS and CDR2 SASEGT. CDR3 sequence reads: CASPKAGTYF. The CDR3 bases are TGTGCCAGCCCTAAAGCGGGGACGTACTTC.

V and J are TRBV4-1 and TRBJ1-2, with no clear D. V was pared by 1 base and J by 0 bases, with 9 bases between. This CDR3 is built from 15 residues. Germline V gene sequence: CDR1 MGHRA, CDR2 YSYEKL. The CDR3 protein is CASSQAATANYGYTF. CDR3 sequence (DNA): TGCGCCAGCAGCCAAGCCGCCACAGCTAACTATGGCTACACCTTC.

As regards this clone: Other DNA sequences from this sample encode an identical CDR3 as well. The rearrangement links TRBV28 to TRBJ2-7; D could derive from TRBD1 or TRBD2 (5 bases each). The CDR3 length is 15 residues. V lost 4 bases, J lost 1 base, and 14 bases lay in between. Germline CDR1 MDHEN, CDR2 SYDVKM. In DNA, the CDR3 is TGTGCCAGCAGTTCGCCCGGGACCGGTTCCTACGAGCAGTACTTC. It is translated as CASSSPGTGSYEQYF.

V usage is TRBV5-4 and J usage is TRBJ2-5; no clear D gene. This CDR3 is built from 13 residues. The germline gives CDR1 SGHNT, CDR2 YYREEE (reference sequence). The V gene lost 4 bases and the J gene lost 1 base, with 8 bases spanning the gap. The CDR3 nucleotides are TGTGCCAGCAGCCGTTCAGGCCAAGAGACCCAGTACTTC. This sequence encodes CASSRSGQETQYF.

The rearrangement links TRBV11-2 to TRBJ2-2, with TRBD2 identical over 8 bases. The germline CDR1 and CDR2 sequences are SGHAT and FQNNGV. V trimming: 5 bases; J trimming: 3 bases; junction bases outside the gene matches: 5. The CDR3 is 15 residues long. The CDR3 loop is CASSPTSGYTGELFF. The CDR3 DNA follows: TGTGCCAGCAGCCCCACTAGCGGCTACACCGGGGAGCTGTTTTTT.

The chain joins TRBV5-1 to TRBJ2-3; 8 positions agree with TRBD1. This CDR3 has 15 amino acids. The germline gives CDR1 SGHRS, CDR2 YFSETQ. With V trimmed by 3 bases and J by 1 base, 4 bases remained unmatched. The CDR3 bases are TGCGCCAGCAGCTCAAGGGGACAGGGCACAGATACGCAGTATTTT. It encodes CASSSRGQGTDTQYF.

This chain joins TRBV5-6 and TRBJ1-5; 7 bases align to TRBD1. Germline-derived CDR1 and CDR2 are SGHDT and YYEEEE. J lost 0 bases, V lost 4 bases, and 7 bases had no gene match. There are 16 residues in the CDR3. The CDR3, as DNA: TGTGCCAGCAGCCTGCGACAGGGTTCTAGCAATCAGCCCCAGCATTTT. It translates to CASSLRQGSSNQPQHF.

This chain joins TRBV5-1 and TRBJ2-7, with D perhaps TRBD1 (5 bases). The germline V and J ends were trimmed by 2 bases and 0 bases, with 15 bases remaining between them. Germline V gene lookup returns CDR1 SGHRS and CDR2 YFSETQ. The CDR3 is 16 amino acids. Here the CDR3 DNA reads TGCGCCAGCAGCTTACCAGACAGACCGGGCTCCTACGAGCAGTACTTC. Its translation: CASSLPDRPGSYEQYF.

This clone was counted only a few times. The gene calls are TRBV7-2 and TRBJ1-3; no clear D. Germline CDR1 reads SGHTA; CDR2 reads FQGNSA. Trimming took 5 bases from V and 8 from J, leaving 10 bases between them. CDR3 size: 12 residues. CDR3 protein: CASSPAVDTIYF. The CDR3 nucleotides are TGTGCCAGCAGCCCTGCGGTCGACACCATATATTTT.

CDR3 coding DNA: TGTGCCAGCACCCCAACTAGCGGGGGGCTGTATGAGCAGTTCTTC. Protein: CASTPTSGGLYEQFF. The chain is built from TRBV6-5 and TRBJ2-1; 12 bases align to TRBD2. From germline, CDR1 is MNHEY and CDR2 SVGAGI. Trimming cost V 7 bases and J 8 bases; bases outside gene matches: 9. The CDR3 spans 15 residues.

The chain has TRBV27 and TRBJ1-1, with 11 positions matching TRBD1. The V gene end was trimmed by 1 base and the J gene end by 4 bases; junction bases not matched to a gene: 5. Germline V CDR1 and CDR2: MNHEY, SMNVEV (reference sequence). The CDR3 is 16 amino acids. The CDR3 spells CASSLFKGTGGTEAFF. The CDR3 DNA reads as TGTGCCAGCAGTTTATTCAAAGGGACAGGGGGCACTGAAGCTTTCTTT.

J is TRBJ2-3 and V is TRBV7-2; D remains ambiguous. Germline V gene lookup returns CDR1 SGHTA and CDR2 FQGNSA. This CDR3 has 14 amino acids. V was pared by 8 bases and J by 2 bases, with 14 bases between. The DNA of the CDR3 is TGTGCCAGCTTACCCACCCCTCTCACAGATACGCAGTATTTT. It encodes CASLPTPLTDTQYF.

This chain uses TRBV7-3 with TRBJ2-2; D possibly matches TRBD1 or TRBD2 (5 bases each). The V end was cut by 3 bases, the J end by 3 bases, with 8 bases between. This CDR3 region has 14 residues. The germline gives CDR1 SGHTA, CDR2 FQGTGA. CDR3: CASSFRGDTGELFF. CDR3 nucleotide sequence: TGTGCCAGCAGCTTCCGGGGCGACACCGGGGAGCTGTTTTTT.

The gene calls are TRBV29-1 and TRBJ2-3; 11 bases fit TRBD1. Per the germline V gene, CDR1 is SQVTM and CDR2 is ANQGSEA. This CDR3 spans 15 amino acids. Unmatched junction bases numbered 8, after V lost 4 bases and J lost 5 bases. CDR3 region: CSVGLGQGARDTQYF. The CDR3 DNA reads TGCAGCGTTGGACTCGGACAGGGGGCGAGAGATACGCAGTATTTT.

The gene calls are TRBV25-1 and TRBJ2-3; D tentatively reads TRBD1 or TRBD2 (6 bases each). The V end was cut by 2 bases, the J end by 6 bases, with 15 bases between. This CDR3 comprises 15 residues. The germline V gene encodes CDR1 MGHDK and CDR2 SYGVNS. The DNA for the CDR3 is TGTGCCAGCAGTGAAGCCAGGGGAGGTGTCGATACGCAGTATTTT. It specifies CASSEARGGVDTQYF.

This chain connects TRBV19 to TRBJ2-7; 9 bases agree with TRBD2. The germline CDR1 and CDR2 sequences are LNHDA and SQIVND (reference sequence). CDR3 size: 15 residues. The J segment lost 6 bases and the V segment lost 3 bases, leaving 9 bases of the junction unmatched. The CDR3 nucleotides are TGTGCCAGTAGTATCGGTAGCGGGAGCTACGGCGAGCAGTACTTC. It codes for CASSIGSGSYGEQYF.

The chain combines TRBV27 with TRBJ2-5; a possible D gene is TRBD1 (6 bases). The CDR3 length is 12 residues. V shed 4 bases and J shed 4 bases, with 7 bases lying between them. CDR1 is MNHEY and CDR2 is SMNVEV in the germline V gene (reference sequence). This chain's CDR3 is CASSSQGETQYF. DNA for the CDR3: TGTGCCAGCAGTTCACAGGGAGAGACCCAGTACTTC.